The 32 T cell receptor beta chains presented below share a single source sample, sequenced in a study of control samples from healthy donors and cancer patients. Sequencing was performed with immunoSEQ multiplex PCR; in TCRdb, only in-frame clones are kept and a portion is missing. Counted here are fewer than 500,000 clones, around 90% occurring once; the ten biggest clones make up around 6.8%. Sequenced: PBMCs. Source of these receptors: a man between 35 and 55 years old with head and neck cancer.

The genes are TRBV11-3 and TRBJ1-1; no clear D. There are 14 residues in the CDR3. V lost 5 bases to trimming and J lost 4 bases, with 14 bases between them. Germline loops: CDR1 SGHNT, CDR2 YENEEA. The CDR3 sequence is CASSPTAQSTEAFF. CDR3 nucleotide sequence: TGTGCCAGCAGCCCGACTGCCCAAAGCACTGAAGCTTTCTTT.

This rearrangement joins TRBV2 to TRBJ2-1, with D perhaps TRBD1 (5 bases). The germline CDR1 and CDR2 sequences are SNHLY and FYNNEI. Trimming stripped 10 bases from V and 1 base from J, with 14 bases between. This CDR3 contains 14 residues. Here the CDR3 reads CATVFQGSYNEQFF. For the CDR3, the DNA is TGTGCCACCGTATTTCAGGGATCCTACAATGAGCAGTTCTTC.

With respect to this clone: Germline is not matched at one junction end, which may reflect a read error. Other DNA sequences in this specimen translate into the identical CDR3. CDR3 region: CASSDPGNMNTEAFF. CDR3 bases: TGCGCCAGCAGTGATCCGGGGAATATGAACACTGAAGCTTTCTTT. The chain is built from TRBV25-1 and TRBJ1-1; D is uncertain. From germline, CDR1 is MGHDK and CDR2 SYGVNS. The CDR3 is 15 amino acids. Supplemented by reference TRBV25-1 and TRBJ1-1, the full variable domain reads EADIYQTPRYLVIGTGKKITLECSQTMGHDKMYWYQQDPGMELHLIHYSYGVNSTEKGDLSSESTVSRIRTEHFPLTLESARPSHTSQYLCASSDPGNMNTEAFFGQGTRLTVV.

The gene calls are TRBV15 and TRBJ1-1; weak D call: TRBD1 (5 bases). There are 14 residues in the CDR3. Trimming left V 1 base short and J 1 base short, with 7 bases between. Germline CDR1 reads LNHNV; CDR2 reads YYDKDF (reference sequence). Here the CDR3 reads CATSRGQTNTEAFF. CDR3 nucleotide sequence: TGTGCCACCAGCAGAGGACAGACGAACACTGAAGCTTTCTTT. Using reference TRBV15 and TRBJ1-1 for the parts outside the CDR3, the full variable domain is DAMVIQNPRYQVTQFGKPVTLSCSQTLNHNVMYWYQQKSSQAPKLLFHYYDKDFNNEADTPDNFQSRRPNTSFCFLDIRSPGLGDTAMYLCATSRGQTNTEAFFGQGTRLTVV.

The gene calls are TRBV15 and TRBJ2-7; D is ambiguous. The CDR3 totals 13 residues. Per germline, CDR1 LNHNV and CDR2 YYDKDF (reference sequence). Between the trimmed V and J ends, which lost 0 bases and 5 bases, there was a span of 8 bases. This CDR3 reads CATSRDPGDEQYF. DNA of the CDR3: TGTGCCACCAGCAGAGATCCCGGAGACGAGCAGTACTTC.

The table lists this clone with a few counts. The chain links TRBV18 to TRBJ1-1; possibly TRBD1 for D (5 bases). Deletions cut 6 bases from V and 0 bases from J, with 17 bases between. In germline, CDR1 is KGHSH, CDR2 LQKENI. The CDR3 is 16 amino acids. The CDR3 DNA is TGTGCCAGCTCTGATGACAGAGGAATCATGAACACTGAAGCTTTCTTT. It yields the protein CASSDDRGIMNTEAFF.

The genes are TRBV5-6 and TRBJ2-5; tentatively, D is TRBD1 (5 bases). From germline, CDR1 is SGHDT and CDR2 YYEEEE. This CDR3 has 14 residues. V was cut by 2 bases and J by 5 bases, with 13 bases left in between. This CDR3 is CASSFRQGKETQYF. The CDR3 nucleotides read TGTGCCAGCAGCTTCAGGCAGGGAAAGGAGACCCAGTACTTC.

This clone has more than one count but fewer than ten. This chain connects TRBV19 to TRBJ1-6, with unresolved D. This CDR3 region has 15 residues. CDR1 LNHDA and CDR2 SQIVND come from the germline V gene (reference sequence). Trimming took off 3 bases at V and 7 bases at J, with 13 bases between the two ends. The CDR3 DNA reads as TGTGCCAGTAGTATCACCGGAGTCGGGAATTCACCCCTCCACTTT. Translating it yields CASSITGVGNSPLHF. Variable domain in full (rest from reference TRBV19 and TRBJ1-6): DGGITQSPKYLFRKEGQNVTLSCEQNLNHDAMYWYRQDPGQGLRLIYYSQIVNDFQKGDIAEGYSVSREKKESFPLTVTSAQKNPTAFYLCASSITGVGNSPLHFGNGTRLTVT.

V gene TRBV11-2 combines with J gene TRBJ1-1; D is unclear. V dropped 2 bases and J dropped 2 bases, with 9 bases sitting between them. Germline V gives CDR1 SGHAT, CDR2 FQNNGV. There are 14 residues in the CDR3. The DNA for the CDR3 is TGTGCCAGCAGCTTAAGTCCAGCCAACACTGAAGCTTTCTTT. It yields the protein CASSLSPANTEAFF. The full variable domain, with the rest looked up from reference TRBV11-2 and TRBJ1-1, is EAGVAQSPRYKIIEKRQSVAFWCNPISGHATLYWYQQILGQGPKLLIQFQNNGVVDDSQLPKDRFSAERLKGVDSTLKIQPAKLEDSAVYLCASSLSPANTEAFFGQGTRLTVV.

The rearrangement joins TRBV2 to TRBJ2-1; D call uncertain. Germline-derived CDR1 and CDR2 are SNHLY and FYNNEI. Trimming removed 5 bases at V and 8 bases at J, with 7 bases between. The CDR3 covers 11 residues. The CDR3 protein is CASSIGHEQFF. CDR3 DNA: TGTGCCAGCAGTATCGGCCATGAGCAGTTCTTC.

The gene calls are TRBV4-1 and TRBJ2-7; no clear D. CDR3 length: 13 amino acids. CDR1 and CDR2 (germline): MGHRA, YSYEKL. Trimming removed 0 bases from V and 6 bases from J, with 9 bases in between. As DNA, the CDR3 is TGCGCCAGCAGCCAAGATCCCCGGTCCGAGCAGTACTTC. Its protein is CASSQDPRSEQYF.

This chain connects TRBV7-2 to TRBJ2-3, with TRBD2 identical over 7 bases. The germline gives CDR1 SGHTA, CDR2 FQGNSA. CDR3 length equals 15 residues. The V segment lost 0 bases and the J segment 3 bases; nucleotides outside the gene matches: 3. DNA of the CDR3: TGTGCCAGCAGCTTAGCCGTCGGGGGGACAGATACGCAGTATTTT. It specifies CASSLAVGGTDTQYF. The whole variable domain, remainder taken from reference TRBV7-2 and TRBJ2-3, is GAGVSQSPSNKVTEKGKDVELRCDPISGHTALYWYRQSLGQGLEFLIYFQGNSAPDKSGLPSDRFSAERTGGSVSTLTIQRTQQEDSAVYLCASSLAVGGTDTQYFGPGTRLTVL.

V usage is TRBV9 and J usage is TRBJ2-2, with 9 bases matching TRBD1. V lost 0 bases to trimming and J lost 3 bases; unmatched junction nucleotides: 6. Germline V gives CDR1 SGDLS, CDR2 YYNGEE. This CDR3 spans 17 amino acids. Here the CDR3 reads CASSVDPGQGYTGELFF. CDR3 in DNA: TGTGCCAGCAGCGTAGATCCGGGACAGGGATACACCGGGGAGCTGTTTTTT. Full variable domain (remainder filled in from reference TRBV9 and TRBJ2-2): DSGVTQTPKHLITATGQRVTLRCSPRSGDLSVYWYQQSLDQGLQFLIQYYNGEERAKGNILERFSAQQFPDLHSELNLSSLELGDSALYFCASSVDPGQGYTGELFFGEGSRLTVL.

The V call is TRBV29-1, the J call TRBJ2-1; D is possibly TRBD1 (6 bases). V shed 5 bases and J shed 0 bases, with 11 bases lying between them. This CDR3 has 14 amino acids. Germline CDR1 SQVTM, CDR2 ANQGSEA. CDR3 in DNA: TGCAGCGTTCTAACAGGGAGCTCCTACAATGAGCAGTTCTTC. The encoded protein is CSVLTGSSYNEQFF.

V is TRBV9 and J is TRBJ2-2, with 10 bases that match TRBD2. Germline assignment: CDR1 SGDLS and CDR2 YYNGEE. V trimming: 4 bases; J trimming: 3 bases; junction bases outside the gene matches: 9. The CDR3 runs 17 residues. The CDR3 DNA is TGTGCCAGCAGCAACCGAGCGGGGGGGCCGTACACCGGGGAGCTGTTTTTT. Protein product: CASSNRAGGPYTGELFF.

The V call is TRBV14, the J call TRBJ2-7; tentative D call: TRBD2 (6 bases). V was clipped by 4 bases and J by 7 bases, with 14 bases between them. The germline CDR1 and CDR2 sequences are SGHDN and FVKESK. The CDR3 has 13 residues. The CDR3 DNA follows: TGTGCCAGCAGCCCGGGACTGCTATTTGAGCAGTACTTC. As protein: CASSPGLLFEQYF.

This clone was counted between two and nine times. V gene TRBV19 combines with J gene TRBJ2-1, with a tentative D call TRBD2 (6 bases). Germline V gives CDR1 LNHDA, CDR2 SQIVND (reference sequence). This CDR3 region has 18 residues. V lost 0 bases, J lost 7 bases, and 22 bases lay in between. The CDR3 sequence is CASSIERIWGSGLNEQFF. The CDR3, as DNA: TGTGCCAGTAGTATAGAACGAATCTGGGGTTCGGGACTTAATGAGCAGTTCTTC.

The chain carries TRBV2 and TRBJ2-7; 8 bases are shared with TRBD1. Looked up from germline, CDR1 is SNHLY and CDR2 is FYNNEI. The V and J ends lost 4 bases and 0 bases, in that order; junction bases with no gene match: 8. This CDR3 has 16 amino acids. The CDR3 nucleotides are TGTGCCAGCAGTGCCCCCGGGACAGGTATCTCCTACGAGCAGTACTTC. Its protein is CASSAPGTGISYEQYF.

The chain couples TRBV6-5 to TRBJ1-2, with no clear D. Trimming pared 1 base from V and 7 bases from J, leaving 16 bases between. The CDR3 runs to 15 residues. Germline V gene sequence: CDR1 MNHEY, CDR2 SVGAGI. The CDR3 DNA follows: TGTGCCAGCAGTTACTTACCAGTCAGCTATGGTGGCTACACCTTC. Translating gives CASSYLPVSYGGYTF.

The V and J genes are TRBV7-9 and TRBJ2-1, with 7 bases fitting TRBD1. Germline V gives CDR1 SEHNR, CDR2 FQNEAQ (reference sequence). This CDR3 comprises 16 residues. V gave up 1 base and J gave up 6 bases; unmatched junction bases: 9. DNA for the CDR3: TGTGCCAGCAGCTTAGTATGGGGACAGTCGGTCAATGAGCAGTTCTTC. As protein: CASSLVWGQSVNEQFF.

The chain is built from TRBV19 and TRBJ2-1, with TRBD2 matching over 9 bases. This CDR3 comprises 15 residues. Germline V gene lookup returns CDR1 LNHDA and CDR2 SQIVND (reference sequence). After removal of 2 bases from V and 8 bases from J, the junction contained 7 bases not matched to a gene. CDR3: CASSINSGSVYEQFF. The CDR3 bases are TGTGCCAGTAGTATAAATAGCGGGAGTGTCTATGAGCAGTTCTTC.

The V and J genes are TRBV11-2 and TRBJ1-1; D gene uncertain. Germline CDR1 SGHAT, CDR2 FQNNGV. V gave up 1 base and J gave up 1 base, with 10 bases separating them. This CDR3 spans 15 amino acids. CDR3 residues: CASSLGFNENTEAFF. CDR3 sequence (DNA): TGTGCCAGCAGCTTAGGATTTAATGAGAACACTGAAGCTTTCTTT.

V is TRBV5-1 and J is TRBJ1-2; 10 nucleotides match TRBD1. This CDR3 comprises 18 residues. The V and J ends lost 3 bases and 0 bases, in that order; junction bases with no gene match: 11. The germline CDR1 and CDR2 sequences are SGHRS and YFSETQ. In DNA form, the CDR3 reads TGCGCCAGCAGCTACCAGCCGGGACAGGGGACAGCTAACTATGGCTACACCTTC. Translating it yields CASSYQPGQGTANYGYTF.

This clone was counted once. The V call is TRBV6-2 or TRBV6-3, the J call TRBJ1-1, with D possibly TRBD1 on 5 matching bases. Germline V gives CDR1 MNHEY, CDR2 SVGEGT. V gave up 2 bases and J gave up 6 bases, with 16 bases separating them. This CDR3 has 15 amino acids. CDR3 amino acids: CASSYQPIQDSEAFF. The CDR3 nucleotides are TGTGCCAGCAGTTACCAACCAATACAGGATTCTGAAGCTTTCTTT.

The chain recombines TRBV28 with TRBJ2-3; 12 positions match TRBD2. The CDR3 has 17 amino acids. Germline values: CDR1 MDHEN, CDR2 SYDVKM. Trimming at V came to 6 bases and at J to 3 bases, leaving 10 bases not matched to a gene. The CDR3: CASRPRTSGVGTDTQYF. DNA of the CDR3: TGTGCCAGCAGACCTAGGACTAGCGGGGTCGGAACAGATACGCAGTATTTT.

This chain uses TRBV11-3 with TRBJ1-1; D is unclear. CDR3 length: 13 amino acids. Germline CDR1 and CDR2: SGHNT and YENEEA. The V end was cut by 1 base, the J end by 1 base, with 4 bases between. The CDR3 bases are TGTGCCAGCAGCTTAGTGGCGAACACTGAAGCTTTCTTT. This gives the protein CASSLVANTEAFF.

This clone appeared many times. V usage is TRBV5-1 and J usage is TRBJ2-1; a possible D gene is TRBD1 (6 bases). This CDR3 comprises 15 residues. In germline, CDR1 is SGHRS, CDR2 YFSETQ. The V end lost 3 bases, the J end lost 4 bases, and 14 bases lay between the germline ends. In DNA, the CDR3 is TGCGCCAGCAGCTCGGGACATCAGGGGTACAATGAGCAGTTCTTC. Encoded protein: CASSSGHQGYNEQFF. Full variable domain (outside the CDR3, taken from reference TRBV5-1 and TRBJ2-1): KAGVTQTPRYLIKTRGQQVTLSCSPISGHRSVSWYQQTPGQGLQFLFEYFSETQRNKGNFPGRFSGRQFSNSRSEMNVSTLELGDSALYLCASSSGHQGYNEQFFGPGTRLTVL.

V gene TRBV7-9 combines with J gene TRBJ2-3; no definite D call. This CDR3 has 14 amino acids. Germline V lookup: CDR1 SEHNR, CDR2 FQNEAQ (reference sequence). Trimming took off 1 base at V and 6 bases at J, with 11 bases between the two ends. CDR3 loop: CASSLVLTTDTQYF. As DNA, the CDR3 is TGTGCCAGCAGCTTAGTCTTAACTACGGATACGCAGTATTTT.

On this clone: Other DNA sequences within the sample encode an identical CDR3. Written as DNA, the CDR3 is TGCGCCAGCAGTGGTGGACAGGGCCTTTCACCCCTCCACTTT. Its translation: CASSGGQGLSPLHF. The rearrangement joins TRBV10-1 to TRBJ1-6; 8 nucleotides match TRBD1. The germline CDR1 and CDR2 sequences are WNHNN and SYGVQD (reference sequence). The CDR3 is made up of 14 amino acids. V lost 4 bases and J lost 9; bases outside the gene matches: 5.

A few counts support this clone. The same CDR3 is also encoded by other DNA sequences in this sample. The chain uses TRBV5-1 and TRBJ2-5; TRBD1 or TRBD2 may be the D gene (5 bases each). Germline loops: CDR1 SGHRS, CDR2 YFSETQ. V lost 4 bases to trimming and J lost 3 bases, with 13 bases between them. This CDR3 is 14 amino acids long. The CDR3 sequence: CASSPGRGEETQYF. The DNA of the CDR3 is TGCGCCAGCAGCCCGGGGAGAGGGGAAGAGACCCAGTACTTC. The full variable domain, rest sourced from reference TRBV5-1 and TRBJ2-5, is KAGVTQTPRYLIKTRGQQVTLSCSPISGHRSVSWYQQTPGQGLQFLFEYFSETQRNKGNFPGRFSGRQFSNSRSEMNVSTLELGDSALYLCASSPGRGEETQYFGPGTRLLVL.

This chain's CDR3 is CASSFQPDGYTF. The CDR3 DNA is TGTGCCAGCAGCTTCCAGCCCGATGGCTACACCTTC. The chain joins TRBV28 to TRBJ1-2; no reliable D call. V was trimmed by 6 bases and J by 6 bases, leaving 11 bases between them. Per germline, CDR1 MDHEN and CDR2 SYDVKM. The CDR3 sequence is 12 residues long.

The chain combines TRBV9 with TRBJ1-2, with 8 bases identical to TRBD1. With 4 bases clipped from V and 6 bases from J, the junction kept 11 bases outside the gene matches. CDR3 length equals 15 residues. The germline CDR1 and CDR2 sequences are SGDLS and YYNGEE. DNA of the CDR3: TGTGCCAGCAGCCCCACCGGGACAGGCCCCAATGGCTACACCTTC. This sequence encodes CASSPTGTGPNGYTF.